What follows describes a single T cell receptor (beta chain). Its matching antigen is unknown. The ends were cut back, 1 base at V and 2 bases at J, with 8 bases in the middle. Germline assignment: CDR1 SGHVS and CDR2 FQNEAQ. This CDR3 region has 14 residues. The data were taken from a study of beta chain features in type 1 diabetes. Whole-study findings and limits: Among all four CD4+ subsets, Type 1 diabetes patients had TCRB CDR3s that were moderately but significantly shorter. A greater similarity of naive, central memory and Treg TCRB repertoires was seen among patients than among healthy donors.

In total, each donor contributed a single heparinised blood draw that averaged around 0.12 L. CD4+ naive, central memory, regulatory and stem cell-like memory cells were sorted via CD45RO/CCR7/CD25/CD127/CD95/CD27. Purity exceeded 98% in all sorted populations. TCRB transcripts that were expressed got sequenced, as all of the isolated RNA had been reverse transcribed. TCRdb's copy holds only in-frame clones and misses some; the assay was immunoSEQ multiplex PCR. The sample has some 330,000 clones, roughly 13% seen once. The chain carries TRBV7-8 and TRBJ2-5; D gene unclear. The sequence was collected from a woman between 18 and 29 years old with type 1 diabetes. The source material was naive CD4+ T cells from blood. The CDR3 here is CASSLGVRQETQYF. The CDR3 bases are TGTGCCAGCAGCTTAGGAGTCAGGCAAGAGACCCAGTACTTC.